The clone carrying this TCR beta chain was observed a few times. What it binds is not known. These data originate in a study of CD8 T cells in ankylosing spondylitis. TCRdb fed the 5' RACE reads into MiXCR, producing one record per CDR3 protein. The profile covers 150,000 to 200,000 distinct CDR3 sequences, with 11% appearing a single time and about 29% taken by the ten largest. Whole-study findings and limits: Reportedly, disease-linked clones are significantly enriched in ankylosing spondylitis patients' matched synovial fluid. Disease-associated clones were CD8+ and fairly uncommon in peripheral blood. Roughly eight highly homologous variants made up a TCR beta motif that seemed to typify ankylosing spondylitis blood.

The clonotype was recovered from a male donor with ankylosing spondylitis or in good health (not recorded which). What was sequenced was blood, either unsorted or a sorted T cell fraction (not recorded which).

CDR3 amino acids: CASRDREIETQYF. The CDR3 DNA sequence: TGTGCCAGCAGGGACAGGGAGATAGAGACCCAGTACTTC. The chain recombines TRBV6-1 with TRBJ2-5; 8 bases align to TRBD1. V was clipped by 6 bases and J by 4 bases; unmatched bases: 4. The CDR3 sequence is 13 residues long. The germline gives CDR1 MNHNS, CDR2 SASEGT.